The clone carrying this TCR beta chain turned up a few times. Its antigen remains unidentified. This entry comes from a study of T-cell reconstitution after alpha-beta-depleted transplantation in children. General observations from the study: T-cell counts and diversity at one year following transplant were attributed mainly to newly produced T cells. Surviving recipient T cells and thymic progenitors produced the high day-60 TCRbeta diversity seen in some patients.

The V and J ends lost 5 bases and 8 bases respectively, with 19 bases between them. This CDR3 is 15 amino acids long. The germline CDR1 and CDR2 sequences are KGHSH and LQKENI. It was with unique molecular identifiers that the TCRbeta library was prepared. One entry per CDR3 protein results from TCRdb running MiXCR on the PCR reads. Altogether fewer than 350,000 distinct CDR3 sequences are present, more than 9% being singletons, with the ten largest covering roughly a quarter. The sequenced sample was peripheral blood, obtained 180 days after TCRalphabeta/CD19-depleted stem cell transplant. The clonotype originates from a male patient aged 2-15 years who had a stem cell transplant for chronic granulomatous disease, so the T cells may come from the graft donor. The chain employs TRBV18 and TRBJ2-1; TRBD2 might be the D (6 bases). The DNA of the CDR3 is TGTGCCAGCTCATCCACGGGAGTCACTTTCGATGAGCAGTTCTTC. It encodes CASSSTGVTFDEQFF. The full variable domain, with the rest looked up from reference TRBV18 and TRBJ2-1, is NAGVMQNPRHLVRRRGQEARLRCSPMKGHSHVYWYRQLPEEGLKFMVYLQKENIIDESGMPKERFSAEFPKEGPSILRIQQVVRGDSAAYFCASSSTGVTFDEQFFGPGTRLTVL.